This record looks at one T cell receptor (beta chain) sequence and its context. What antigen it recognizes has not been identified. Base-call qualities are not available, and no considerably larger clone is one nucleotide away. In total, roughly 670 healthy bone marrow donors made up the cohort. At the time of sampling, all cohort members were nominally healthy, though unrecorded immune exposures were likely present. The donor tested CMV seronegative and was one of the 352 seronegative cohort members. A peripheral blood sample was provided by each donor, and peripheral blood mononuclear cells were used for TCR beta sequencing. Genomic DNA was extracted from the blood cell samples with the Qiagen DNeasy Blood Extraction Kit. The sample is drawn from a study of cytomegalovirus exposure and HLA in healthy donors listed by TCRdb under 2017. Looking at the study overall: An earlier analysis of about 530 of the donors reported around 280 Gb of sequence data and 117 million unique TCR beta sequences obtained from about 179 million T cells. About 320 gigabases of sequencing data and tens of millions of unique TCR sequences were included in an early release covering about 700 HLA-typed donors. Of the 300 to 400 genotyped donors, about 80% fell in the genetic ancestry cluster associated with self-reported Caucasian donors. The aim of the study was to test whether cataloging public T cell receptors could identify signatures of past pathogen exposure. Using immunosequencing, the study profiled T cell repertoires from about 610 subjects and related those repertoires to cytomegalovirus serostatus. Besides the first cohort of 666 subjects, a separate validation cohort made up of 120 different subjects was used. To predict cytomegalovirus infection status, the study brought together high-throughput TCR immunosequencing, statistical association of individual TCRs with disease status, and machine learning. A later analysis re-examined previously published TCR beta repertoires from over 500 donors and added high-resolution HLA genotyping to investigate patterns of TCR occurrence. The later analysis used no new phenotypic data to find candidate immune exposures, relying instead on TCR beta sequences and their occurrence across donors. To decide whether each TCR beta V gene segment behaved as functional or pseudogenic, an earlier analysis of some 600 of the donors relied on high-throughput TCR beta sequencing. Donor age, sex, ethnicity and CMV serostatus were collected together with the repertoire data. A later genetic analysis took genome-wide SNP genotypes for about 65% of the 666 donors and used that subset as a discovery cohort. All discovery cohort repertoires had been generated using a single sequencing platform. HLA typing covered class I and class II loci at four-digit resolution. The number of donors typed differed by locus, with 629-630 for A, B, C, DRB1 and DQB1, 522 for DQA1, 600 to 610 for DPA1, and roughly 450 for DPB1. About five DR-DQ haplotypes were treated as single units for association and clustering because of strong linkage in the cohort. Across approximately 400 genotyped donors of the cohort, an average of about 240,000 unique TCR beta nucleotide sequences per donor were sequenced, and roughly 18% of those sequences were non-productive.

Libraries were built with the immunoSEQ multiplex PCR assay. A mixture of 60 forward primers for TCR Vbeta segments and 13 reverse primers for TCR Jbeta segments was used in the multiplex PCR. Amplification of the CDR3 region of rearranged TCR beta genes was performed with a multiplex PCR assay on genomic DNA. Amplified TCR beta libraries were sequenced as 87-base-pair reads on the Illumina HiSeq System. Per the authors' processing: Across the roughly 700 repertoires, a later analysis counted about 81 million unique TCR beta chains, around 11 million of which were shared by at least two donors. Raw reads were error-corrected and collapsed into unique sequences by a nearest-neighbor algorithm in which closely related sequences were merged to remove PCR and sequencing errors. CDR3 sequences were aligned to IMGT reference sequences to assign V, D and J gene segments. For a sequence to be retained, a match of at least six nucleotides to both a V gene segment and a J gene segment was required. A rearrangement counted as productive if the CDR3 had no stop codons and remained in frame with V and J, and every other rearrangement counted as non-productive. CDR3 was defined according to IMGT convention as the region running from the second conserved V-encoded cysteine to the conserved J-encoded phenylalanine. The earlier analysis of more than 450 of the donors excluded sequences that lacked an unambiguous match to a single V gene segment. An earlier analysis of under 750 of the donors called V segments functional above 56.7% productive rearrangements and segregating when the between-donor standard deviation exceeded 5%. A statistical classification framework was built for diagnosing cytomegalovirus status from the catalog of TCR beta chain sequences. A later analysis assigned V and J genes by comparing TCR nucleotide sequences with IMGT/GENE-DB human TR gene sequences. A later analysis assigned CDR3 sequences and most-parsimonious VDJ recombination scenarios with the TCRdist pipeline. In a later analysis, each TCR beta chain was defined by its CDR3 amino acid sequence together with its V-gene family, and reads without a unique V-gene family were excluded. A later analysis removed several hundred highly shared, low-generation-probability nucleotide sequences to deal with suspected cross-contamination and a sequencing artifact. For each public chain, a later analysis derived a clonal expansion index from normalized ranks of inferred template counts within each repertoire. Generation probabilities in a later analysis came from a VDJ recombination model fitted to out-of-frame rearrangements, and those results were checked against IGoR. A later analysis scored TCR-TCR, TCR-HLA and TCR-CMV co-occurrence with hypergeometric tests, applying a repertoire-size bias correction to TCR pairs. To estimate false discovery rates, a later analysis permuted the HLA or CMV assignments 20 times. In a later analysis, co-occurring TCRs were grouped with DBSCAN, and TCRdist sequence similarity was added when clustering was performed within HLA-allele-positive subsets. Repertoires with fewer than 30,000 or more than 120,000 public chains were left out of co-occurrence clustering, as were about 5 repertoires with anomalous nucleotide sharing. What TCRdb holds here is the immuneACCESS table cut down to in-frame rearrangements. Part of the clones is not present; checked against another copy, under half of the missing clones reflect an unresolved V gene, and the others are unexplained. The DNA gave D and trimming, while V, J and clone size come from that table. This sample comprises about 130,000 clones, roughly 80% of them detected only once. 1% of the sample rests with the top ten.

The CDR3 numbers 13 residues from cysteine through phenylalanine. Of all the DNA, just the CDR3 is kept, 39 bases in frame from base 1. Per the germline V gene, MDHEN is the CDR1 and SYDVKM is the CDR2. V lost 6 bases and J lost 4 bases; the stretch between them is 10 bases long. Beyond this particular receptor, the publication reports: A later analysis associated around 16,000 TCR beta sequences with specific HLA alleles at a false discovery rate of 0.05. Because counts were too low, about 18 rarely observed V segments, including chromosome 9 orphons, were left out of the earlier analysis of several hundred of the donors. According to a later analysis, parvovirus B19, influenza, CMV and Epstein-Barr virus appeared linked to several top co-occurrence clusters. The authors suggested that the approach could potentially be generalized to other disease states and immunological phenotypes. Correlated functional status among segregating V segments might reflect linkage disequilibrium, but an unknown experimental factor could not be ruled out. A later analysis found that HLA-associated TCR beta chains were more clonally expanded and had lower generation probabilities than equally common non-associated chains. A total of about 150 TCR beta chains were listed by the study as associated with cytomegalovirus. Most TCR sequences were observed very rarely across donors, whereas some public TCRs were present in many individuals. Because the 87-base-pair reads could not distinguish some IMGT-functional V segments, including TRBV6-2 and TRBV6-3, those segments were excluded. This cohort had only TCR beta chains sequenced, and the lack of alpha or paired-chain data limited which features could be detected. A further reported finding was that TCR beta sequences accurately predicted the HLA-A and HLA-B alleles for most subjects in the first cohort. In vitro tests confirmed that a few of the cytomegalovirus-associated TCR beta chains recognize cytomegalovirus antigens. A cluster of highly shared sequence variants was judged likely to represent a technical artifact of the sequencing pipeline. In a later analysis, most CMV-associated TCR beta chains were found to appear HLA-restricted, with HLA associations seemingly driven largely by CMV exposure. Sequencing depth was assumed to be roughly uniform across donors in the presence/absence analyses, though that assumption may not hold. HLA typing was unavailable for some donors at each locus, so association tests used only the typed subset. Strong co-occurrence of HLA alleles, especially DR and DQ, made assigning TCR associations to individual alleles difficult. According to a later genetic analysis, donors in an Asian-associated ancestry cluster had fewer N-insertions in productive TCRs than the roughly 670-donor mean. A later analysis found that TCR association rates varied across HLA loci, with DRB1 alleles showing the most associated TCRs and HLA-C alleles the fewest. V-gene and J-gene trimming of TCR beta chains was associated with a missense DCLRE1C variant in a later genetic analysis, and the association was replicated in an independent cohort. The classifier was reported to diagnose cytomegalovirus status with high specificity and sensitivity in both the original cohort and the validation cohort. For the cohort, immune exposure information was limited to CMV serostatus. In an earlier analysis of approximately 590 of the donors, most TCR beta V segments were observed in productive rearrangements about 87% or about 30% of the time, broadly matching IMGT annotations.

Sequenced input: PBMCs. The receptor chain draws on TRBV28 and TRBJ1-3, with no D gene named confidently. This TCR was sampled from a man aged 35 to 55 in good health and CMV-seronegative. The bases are TGTGCCAGCAGCCTCATGACAGGAAACACCATATATTTT. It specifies CASSLMTGNTIYF.